These T cell receptor beta chains were read from a single sample in a study of OX40 agonist ivuxolimab in advanced cancers. Sequencing was performed with immunoSEQ multiplex PCR; in TCRdb, only in-frame clones are kept and a portion is missing. This sample has roughly 49,000 clones; about 80% occur once, and the top ten carry around 2.9%. The starting material was CD4+ or CD8+ T cells sorted from blood, obtained in a trial of the OX40 agonist ivuxolimab. These receptors all stem from an adult with an advanced solid tumor such as melanoma, head and neck, liver or kidney cancer. CDR3s include the opening cysteine and the closing phenylalanine or tryptophan. A D gene is named only where the DNA matches it firmly. Size is omitted from some rows. Given values are once, few, many or a class for expanded clones.

v_call	d_call	j_call	clone_size	cdr3_nt	cdr3_aa
TRBV6-6	-	TRBJ2-1	-	TGTGCCAGCAGTTACTCGATCTCGGGGGTCTACAATGAGCAGTTCTTC	CASSYSISGVYNEQFF
TRBV28	-	TRBJ2-7	-	TGTGCCAGCAGGCACTGGACGGACGTATCCTACGAGCAGTACTTC	CASRHWTDVSYEQYF
TRBV4-1	-	TRBJ1-3	few	TGCGCCAGCAGCCAAGATCAAGCAGGGAGGGGAAACACCATATATTTT	CASSQDQAGRGNTIYF
TRBV7-2	-	TRBJ2-5	few	TGTGCCAGCAGCTTAGTCTTGGCAGTCGGCGAGACCCAGTACTTC	CASSLVLAVGETQYF
TRBV28	TRBD1	TRBJ1-2	-	TGTGCCAGCAGAGTTGGGCAGGGGGGATATGGCTACACCTTC	CASRVGQGGYGYTF
TRBV7-9	TRBD1	TRBJ2-1	-	TGTGCCAGCAGCTTTTTAGTAGGACAGGGGTACAATGAGCAGTTCTTC	CASSFLVGQGYNEQFF
TRBV7-2	-	TRBJ2-1	-	TGTGCCAGCAGCTTAGGCGGGTCAGGGTTCGGTGAGCAGTTCTTC	CASSLGGSGFGEQFF
TRBV9	TRBD1	TRBJ1-3	once	TGTGCCAGCAGCACCACCGGGACAGGGTTTTTGTCTGGAAACACCATATATTTT	CASSTTGTGFLSGNTIYF
TRBV5-4	TRBD1	TRBJ1-2	-	TGTGCCAGCAGCATAACAGGGGTTTATGGCTACACCTTC	CASSITGVYGYTF
TRBV7-5	-	TRBJ2-5	-	TGTGCCAGCAGCCCAGGGGCTTATGAGACCCAGTACTTC	CASSPGAYETQYF
TRBV10-1	-	TRBJ2-2	few	TGCGCCAGCAGTGAGCTGCGACGCGCGAACACCGGGGAGCTGTTTTTT	CASSELRRANTGELFF
TRBV6-1	TRBD1	TRBJ1-2	few	TGTGCCAGCAGTGAGTCCCAGGGGGCAGGTGGCTACACCTTC	CASSESQGAGGYTF
TRBV7-8	-	TRBJ2-7	-	TGTGCCAGCAGCTTAGCCCAGGGATACGAGCAGTACTTC	CASSLAQGYEQYF
TRBV20-1	-	TRBJ2-7	once	TGCAGTGTAAGGGGTGCCTACGAGCAGTACTTC	CSVRGAYEQYF
TRBV21-1	-	TRBJ2-7	-	TGTGCCAACAGGAGGACAGGAGGGACCTACGAGCAGTACTTC	CANRRTGGTYEQYF
TRBV7-3	-	TRBJ2-1	once	TGTGCCAGCAGCTTACGGGGAGCGGACTCCTACAATGAGCAGTTCTTC	CASSLRGADSYNEQFF
TRBV7-8	-	TRBJ2-5	-	TGTGCCAGCAGCTTAGCACCCCCTGGGACTTTGCAAGAGGCCCAGTACTTC	CASSLAPPGTLQEAQYF
TRBV10-1	-	TRBJ2-1	-	TGCGTCATTCGGGGCTACAATGAGCAGTTCTTC	CVIRGYNEQFF
TRBV2	-	TRBJ1-5	-	TGTGCCAGCACCCTGGGGGGGCAGCTTAGCAATCAGCCCCAGCATTTT	CASTLGGQLSNQPQHF
TRBV7-8	TRBD1	TRBJ2-1	-	TGTGCCAGCACCACAGGGGGTTCCTACAATGAGCAGTTCTTC	CASTTGGSYNEQFF
TRBV19	-	TRBJ2-7	few	TGTGCCAGTAGTATGAGTTTGGGGGGACCTCTCGAGCAGTACTTC	CASSMSLGGPLEQYF
TRBV10-2	-	TRBJ2-1	once	TGCGCCAGCAGTGAACGGCACTACAATGAGCAGTTCTTC	CASSERHYNEQFF
TRBV19	-	TRBJ2-2	-	TGTGCCAGTAGTACCTGGAGCGAAGTTTGGACCGGGGAGCTGTTTTTT	CASSTWSEVWTGELFF
TRBV6-5	-	TRBJ2-3	-	TGTGCCAGCAGCCTTCTCGGGACCGGCACAGATACGCAGTATTTT	CASSLLGTGTDTQYF
TRBV11-2	-	TRBJ2-7	few	TGTGCCAGCAGCTTTTCGCAGGGGTACGAGCAGTACTTC	CASSFSQGYEQYF
TRBV10-3	-	TRBJ2-5	once	TGTGCCATCAGTGATTCGGATAGGCAAGAGACCCAGTACTTC	CAISDSDRQETQYF
TRBV19	-	TRBJ1-5	-	TGTGCCAGTAGTAACCGGCCCCGGGACGGGACCAATCAGCCCCAGCATTTT	CASSNRPRDGTNQPQHF
TRBV7-2	TRBD1	TRBJ2-5	-	TGTGCCAGCGTCCGGGACAGCCAAGAGACCCAGTACTTC	CASVRDSQETQYF
TRBV15	-	TRBJ2-5	-	TGTGCCACCAGCAGAGAGGGGGGGCGTAGGGAGACCCAGTACTTC	CATSREGGRRETQYF
TRBV19	-	TRBJ1-2	-	TGTGCCAGTAGTATGGGGGACGCCTATGGCTACACCTTC	CASSMGDAYGYTF
TRBV5-1	-	TRBJ1-1	few	TGCGCCAGCAGCTCGGGGACTTTGAACACTGAAGCTTTCTTT	CASSSGTLNTEAFF
TRBV10-2	-	TRBJ2-7	-	TGCGCCAGCAGCCAGGACCGCTACGAGCAGTACTTC	CASSQDRYEQYF
TRBV4-3	TRBD1	TRBJ1-2	-	TGCGCCAGCAGCCAAGGGGGGACAGCGATTAACTATGGCTACACCTTC	CASSQGGTAINYGYTF
TRBV6-1	-	TRBJ1-2	-	TGTGCCAGCAGTGAAGGGGCGCAGGGGTATGGCTACACCTTC	CASSEGAQGYGYTF
TRBV11-3	-	TRBJ2-3	few	TGTGCCAGCAGCTTAGATCTGTCGCAGTATTTT	CASSLDLSQYF
TRBV11-3	TRBD2	TRBJ2-4	-	TGTGCCAGCAGCCGGACTAGCGGGGGGCCCCTAGCCAAAAACATTCAGTACTTC	CASSRTSGGPLAKNIQYF
TRBV11-1	TRBD1	TRBJ2-7	-	TGTGCCAGCAGCTCCCGGGACAGGATCTACGAGCAGTACTTC	CASSSRDRIYEQYF
TRBV2	-	TRBJ1-4	-	TGTGCCAGCTCCCAATTTGGGGCGGAGGGCGAAAAACTGTTTTTT	CASSQFGAEGEKLFF
TRBV2	-	TRBJ1-5	-	TGTGCCAGCAGGGGCAGGGCCCAGCCCCAGCATTTT	CASRGRAQPQHF
TRBV6-5	-	TRBJ2-7	-	TGTGCCAGCAGTTACTCGAGGGTTTGGAGTTCCTACGAGCAGTACTTC	CASSYSRVWSSYEQYF
TRBV10-2	TRBD1	TRBJ1-2	-	TGCGCCAGCAGTGACGCGGGACAGTGGTATGGCTACACCTTC	CASSDAGQWYGYTF
TRBV6-1	TRBD1	TRBJ1-2	-	TGTGCCACCCAAACGACAGGGGGCTTTGGCTACACCTTC	CATQTTGGFGYTF
TRBV5-1	TRBD2	TRBJ2-2	once	TGCGCCAGCAGCTCAGCTAGCGGGGGTGACACCGGGGAGCTGTTTTTT	CASSSASGGDTGELFF
TRBV5-8	-	TRBJ2-1	-	TGTGCCAGCAGCCCACCCGGACAGTTAGGCAATGAGCAGTTCTTC	CASSPPGQLGNEQFF
TRBV14	-	TRBJ1-5	once	TGTGCCAGCAGCCAAGAACGACAGAAGCATCAGCCCCAGCATTTT	CASSQERQKHQPQHF
TRBV5-1	-	TRBJ1-5	-	TGCGCCAGCAGCTTGAGCGGGACGCTGGATCAGCCCCAGCATTTT	CASSLSGTLDQPQHF
TRBV18	TRBD1	TRBJ1-6	few	TGTGCCAGCTCACCCGGACAGGGCAGACTTAATTCACCCCTCCACTTT	CASSPGQGRLNSPLHF
TRBV7-9	TRBD1	TRBJ2-1	-	TGTGCCAGCAGCCTACAGGGGGGCAATGAGCAGTTCTTC	CASSLQGGNEQFF
TRBV11-3	-	TRBJ2-3	few	TGTGCCAGCAGCTCATTCTCACGCTGGGAATCCACAGATACGCAGTATTTT	CASSSFSRWESTDTQYF
TRBV19	-	TRBJ1-5	-	TGTGCCAGTAGATCATCAGGCAATCAGCCCCAGCATTTT	CASRSSGNQPQHF
TRBV18	TRBD1	TRBJ2-7	-	TGTGCCAGCTCACCACCGGGACAGGTCTACGAGCAGTACTTC	CASSPPGQVYEQYF
TRBV19	-	TRBJ1-1	-	TGTGCCAGTAGTATGGCCACGGGGACTGAAGCTTTCTTT	CASSMATGTEAFF
TRBV18	-	TRBJ2-7	-	TGTGCCAGCTCCCCCCAGGGAAGGCGCTACGAGCAGTACTTC	CASSPQGRRYEQYF
TRBV7-4	TRBD1	TRBJ1-1	-	TGTGCCAGCAGCTCAACAGGGGCCATGAACACTGAAGCTTTCTTT	CASSSTGAMNTEAFF
TRBV2	-	TRBJ1-4	-	TGTGCCAGCAGTGTTGGGGCCCTTAATGAAAAACTGTTTTTT	CASSVGALNEKLFF
TRBV7-9	TRBD2	TRBJ2-1	few	TGTGCCAGCAGCTTACTAGCGGGGGGGTACAATGAGCAGTTCTTC	CASSLLAGGYNEQFF
TRBV19	TRBD2	TRBJ2-7	-	TGTGCCAGTAGATCTAGCGGGGTGGGAGAGCAGTACTTC	CASRSSGVGEQYF
TRBV18	-	TRBJ1-6	-	TGTGCCAGCTCACCAGGGGGAACAATTTCACCCCTCCACTTT	CASSPGGTISPLHF
TRBV5-4	-	TRBJ2-7	-	TGTGCCAGCAGCTTGCTGGGACAAACCTACGAGCAGTACTTC	CASSLLGQTYEQYF